Below are 10 T cell receptor beta chains sequenced from a single sample in a study of cytomegalovirus exposure and HLA in healthy donors. PCR primers comprised 60 Vbeta and 13 Jbeta primers. Assay used: immunoSEQ multiplex PCR; TCRdb lists only in-frame clones, some missing. In the table there are around 89,000 clones, roughly 80% of which are singletons. What was sequenced was PBMCs. The receptors come from a girl aged 2-9 years in good health and CMV-seropositive.

The chain couples TRBV28 to TRBJ2-1; 10 bases are shared with TRBD2. V was clipped by 5 bases and J by 5 bases; unmatched bases: 6. Germline CDR1 reads MDHEN; CDR2 reads SYDVKM. The CDR3 sequence is 15 residues long. This chain's CDR3 is CASSRRTSGNNEQFF. Here the CDR3 DNA reads TGTGCCAGCAGTCGGCGGACTAGCGGCAACAATGAGCAGTTCTTC. The full variable domain, in which reference TRBV28 and TRBJ2-1 provide the parts outside the CDR3, is DVKVTQSSRYLVKRTGEKVFLECVQDMDHENMFWYRQDPGLGLRLIYFSYDVKMKEKGDIPEGYSVSREKKERFSLILESASTNQTSMYLCASSRRTSGNNEQFFGPGTRLTVL.

DNA of the CDR3: TGCAGCGTTGTAGGAAGCGACTATGGCTACACCTTC. This codes for CSVVGSDYGYTF. The chain combines TRBV29-1 with TRBJ1-2; no clear D. V gave up 4 bases and J gave up 3 bases, with 9 bases separating them. The CDR3 has 12 amino acids. Per germline, CDR1 SQVTM and CDR2 ANQGSEA.

The chain recombines TRBV30 with TRBJ1-1; 8 positions match TRBD1. CDR3 size: 15 residues. V dropped 3 bases and J dropped 1; count of bases not matched to a gene: 7. The germline gives CDR1 GTSNPN, CDR2 SVGIG (reference sequence). The CDR3 loop reads CAWRPGQVTNTEAFF. As DNA, the CDR3 is TGTGCCTGGAGGCCGGGACAGGTGACGAACACTGAAGCTTTCTTT.

The chain links TRBV27 to TRBJ1-5; D gene ambiguous. The germline V gene encodes CDR1 MNHEY and CDR2 SMNVEV (reference sequence). CDR3 length: 15 residues. The V and J ends lost 4 bases and 4 bases respectively, with 14 bases between them. The DNA for the CDR3 is TGTGCCAGCAGTTCCTCCCGCTTGCGGAATCAGCCCCAGCATTTT. As protein: CASSSSRLRNQPQHF.

The chain recombines TRBV7-2 with TRBJ2-7; no clear D gene. V dropped 3 bases and J dropped 7 bases, with 16 bases sitting between them. The germline CDR1 and CDR2 sequences are SGHTA and FQGNSA. This CDR3 region has 14 residues. For the CDR3, the DNA is TGTGCCAGCAGCTTTCTCGAGAACTGGCGGGAGCAGTACTTC. Its protein is CASSFLENWREQYF. Based on the CDR3 plus reference TRBV7-2 and TRBJ2-7, the full variable domain is GAGVSQSPSNKVTEKGKDVELRCDPISGHTALYWYRQSLGQGLEFLIYFQGNSAPDKSGLPSDRFSAERTGGSVSTLTIQRTQQEDSAVYLCASSFLENWREQYFGPGTRLTVT.

This clone came up once. The V call is TRBV28, the J call TRBJ1-2; TRBD1 agrees at 7 bases. Germline-derived CDR1 and CDR2 are MDHEN and SYDVKM. The ends lost 4 bases at V and 5 bases at J; junction bases unmatched: 10. The length of the CDR3 is 15 residues. CDR3 loop: CASSSPSGTAYGYTF. The CDR3 DNA reads TGTGCCAGCAGTTCCCCCTCCGGGACAGCATATGGCTACACCTTC.

The chain links TRBV30 to TRBJ1-1; 7 positions match TRBD1. The trim removed 0 bases at V and 5 bases at J, leaving 3 bases unmatched. The CDR3 has 13 residues. Looked up from germline, CDR1 is GTSNPN and CDR2 is SVGIG (reference sequence). The DNA of the CDR3 is TGTGCCTGGAGTGTACAGGGGAGGACTGAAGCTTTCTTT. Translation gives CAWSVQGRTEAFF. Together with reference TRBV30 and TRBJ1-1, the CDR3 gives the full variable domain: SQTIHQWPATLVQPVGSPLSLECTVEGTSNPNLYWYRQAAGRGLQLLFYSVGIGQISSEVPQNLSASRPQDRQFILSSKKLLLSDSGFYLCAWSVQGRTEAFFGQGTRLTVV.

The CDR3 here is CSAGGGANVLTF. CDR3 coding DNA: TGCAGCGCCGGGGGTGGGGCCAACGTCCTGACTTTC. V usage is TRBV29-1 and J usage is TRBJ2-6; maybe TRBD2 (6 bases). Germline values: CDR1 SQVTM, CDR2 ANQGSEA. V was pared by 7 bases and J by 3 bases, with 7 bases between. The CDR3 runs 12 residues.

The chain is built from TRBV4-3 and TRBJ2-2, with 7 bases that match TRBD2. CDR1 and CDR2 (germline): LGHNA, YSLEER. The junction had 6 bases not matched to a gene; V was cut back by 4 bases and J by 1 base. This CDR3 spans 16 amino acids. The chain's CDR3 is CASSRDLAENTGELFF. The CDR3, as DNA: TGCGCCAGCAGCCGGGACCTAGCGGAGAACACCGGGGAGCTGTTTTTT.

The chain has TRBV29-1 and TRBJ1-1; no definite D call. Germline V gene data show CDR1 as SQVTM and CDR2 as ANQGSEA. The CDR3 has 14 residues. V gave up 1 base and J gave up 5 bases, with 14 bases separating them. The CDR3 spells CSVEGGEGATEAFF. For the CDR3, the DNA is TGCAGCGTTGAAGGTGGGGAGGGTGCGACTGAAGCTTTCTTT.